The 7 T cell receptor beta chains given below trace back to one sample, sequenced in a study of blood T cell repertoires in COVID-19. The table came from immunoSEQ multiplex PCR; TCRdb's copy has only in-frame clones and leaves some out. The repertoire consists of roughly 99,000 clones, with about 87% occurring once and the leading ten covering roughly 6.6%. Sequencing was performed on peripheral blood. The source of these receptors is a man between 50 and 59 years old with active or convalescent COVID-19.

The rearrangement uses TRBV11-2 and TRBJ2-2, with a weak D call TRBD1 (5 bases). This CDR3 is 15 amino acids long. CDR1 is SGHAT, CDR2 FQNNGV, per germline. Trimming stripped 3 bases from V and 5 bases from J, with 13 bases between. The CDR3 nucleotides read TGTGCCAGCAGCTTTCTTTCGCCAGGGACCGGGGAGCTGTTTTTT. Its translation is CASSFLSPGTGELFF. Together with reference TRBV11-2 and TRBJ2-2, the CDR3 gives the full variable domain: EAGVAQSPRYKIIEKRQSVAFWCNPISGHATLYWYQQILGQGPKLLIQFQNNGVVDDSQLPKDRFSAERLKGVDSTLKIQPAKLEDSAVYLCASSFLSPGTGELFFGEGSRLTVL.

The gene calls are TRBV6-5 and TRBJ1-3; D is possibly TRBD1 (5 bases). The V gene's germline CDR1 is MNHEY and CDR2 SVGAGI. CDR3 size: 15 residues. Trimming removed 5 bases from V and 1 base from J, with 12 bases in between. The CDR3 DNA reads TGTGCCAGCAGTCGGGGGGGGAAGTCTGGAAACACCATATATTTT. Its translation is CASSRGGKSGNTIYF.

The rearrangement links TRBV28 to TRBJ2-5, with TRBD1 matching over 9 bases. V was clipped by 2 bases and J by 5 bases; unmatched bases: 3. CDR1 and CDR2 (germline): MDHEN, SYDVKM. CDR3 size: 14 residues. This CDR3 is CASSLNRGPETQYF. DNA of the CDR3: TGTGCCAGCAGTTTAAACAGGGGGCCGGAGACCCAGTACTTC.

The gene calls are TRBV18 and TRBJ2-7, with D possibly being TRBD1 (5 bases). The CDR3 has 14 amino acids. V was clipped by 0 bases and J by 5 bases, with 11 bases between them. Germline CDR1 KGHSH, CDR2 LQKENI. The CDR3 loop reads CASSPPFQGNEQYF. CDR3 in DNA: TGTGCCAGCTCACCACCGTTTCAGGGTAACGAGCAGTACTTC.

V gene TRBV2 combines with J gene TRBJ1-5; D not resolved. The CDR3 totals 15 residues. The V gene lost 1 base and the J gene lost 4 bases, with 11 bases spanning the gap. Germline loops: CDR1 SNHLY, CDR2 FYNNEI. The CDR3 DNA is TGTGCCAGCAGTGAAGTATCGGTTCAAAATCAGCCCCAGCATTTT. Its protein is CASSEVSVQNQPQHF.

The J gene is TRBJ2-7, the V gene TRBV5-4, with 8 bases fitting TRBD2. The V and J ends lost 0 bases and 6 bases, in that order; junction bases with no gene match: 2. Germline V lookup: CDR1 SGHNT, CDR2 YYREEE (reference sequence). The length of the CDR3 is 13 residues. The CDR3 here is CASSLAGGLEQYF. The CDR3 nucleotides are TGTGCCAGCAGCTTGGCGGGAGGGCTCGAGCAGTACTTC.

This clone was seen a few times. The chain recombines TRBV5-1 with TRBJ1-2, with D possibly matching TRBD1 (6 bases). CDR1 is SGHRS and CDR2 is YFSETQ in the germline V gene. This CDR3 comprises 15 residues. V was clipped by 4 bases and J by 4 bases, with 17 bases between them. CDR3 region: CASSGTGQTGYGYTF. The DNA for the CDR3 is TGCGCCAGCAGCGGGACCGGACAGACAGGCTATGGCTACACCTTC. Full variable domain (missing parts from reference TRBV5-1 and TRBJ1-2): KAGVTQTPRYLIKTRGQQVTLSCSPISGHRSVSWYQQTPGQGLQFLFEYFSETQRNKGNFPGRFSGRQFSNSRSEMNVSTLELGDSALYLCASSGTGQTGYGYTFGSGTRLTVV.